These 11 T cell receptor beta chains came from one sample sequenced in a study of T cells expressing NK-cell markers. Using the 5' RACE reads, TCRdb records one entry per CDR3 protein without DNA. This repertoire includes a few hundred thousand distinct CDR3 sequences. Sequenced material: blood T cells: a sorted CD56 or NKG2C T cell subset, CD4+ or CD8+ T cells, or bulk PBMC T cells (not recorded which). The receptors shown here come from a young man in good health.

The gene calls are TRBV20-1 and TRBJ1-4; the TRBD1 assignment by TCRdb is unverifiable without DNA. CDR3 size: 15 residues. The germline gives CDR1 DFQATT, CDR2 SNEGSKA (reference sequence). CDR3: CSARPQGKVNEKLFF.

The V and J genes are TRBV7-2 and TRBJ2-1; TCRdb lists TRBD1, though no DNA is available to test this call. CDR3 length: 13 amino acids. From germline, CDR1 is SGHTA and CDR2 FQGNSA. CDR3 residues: CASSASTVTEQFF. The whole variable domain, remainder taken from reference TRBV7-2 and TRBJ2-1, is GAGVSQSPSNKVTEKGKDVELRCDPISGHTALYWYRQSLGQGLEFLIYFQGNSAPDKSGLPSDRFSAERTGGSVSTLTIQRTQQEDSAVYLCASSASTVTEQFFGPGTRLTVL.

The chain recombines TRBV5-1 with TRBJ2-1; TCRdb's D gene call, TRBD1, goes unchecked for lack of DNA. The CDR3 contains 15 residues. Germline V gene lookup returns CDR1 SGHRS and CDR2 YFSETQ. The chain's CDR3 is CASSPTGFSYNEQFF.

The CDR3 here is CSVARGSGGPQGTQYF. The chain carries TRBV29-1 and TRBJ2-5; TCRdb indicates TRBD2, and absent DNA this call remains unverified. Germline CDR1 is SQVTM and CDR2 is ANQGSEA. This CDR3 is built from 16 residues. The whole variable domain, remainder taken from reference TRBV29-1 and TRBJ2-5, is SAVISQKPSRDICQRGTSLTIQCQVDSQVTMMFWYRQQPGQSLTLIATANQGSEATYESGFVIDKFPISRPNLTFSTLTVSNMSPEDSSIYLCSVARGSGGPQGTQYFGPGTRLLVL.

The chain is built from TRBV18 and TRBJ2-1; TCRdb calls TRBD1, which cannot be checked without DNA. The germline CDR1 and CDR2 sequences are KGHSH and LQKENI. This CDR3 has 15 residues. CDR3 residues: CASSPGDRAYNEQFF.

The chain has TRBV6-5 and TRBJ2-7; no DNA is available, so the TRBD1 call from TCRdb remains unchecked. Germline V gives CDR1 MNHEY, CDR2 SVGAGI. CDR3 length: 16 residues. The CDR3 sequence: CASSYSQGPSSYEQYF.

This CDR3 reads CASSGIYVEQYF. The V gene is TRBV7-9, the J gene TRBJ2-3. The CDR3 has 12 residues. The germline V gene encodes CDR1 SEHNR and CDR2 FQNEAQ (reference sequence).

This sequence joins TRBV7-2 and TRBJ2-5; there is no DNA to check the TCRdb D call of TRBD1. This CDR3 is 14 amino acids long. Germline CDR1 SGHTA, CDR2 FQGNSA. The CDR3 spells CASSSGTGLETQYF. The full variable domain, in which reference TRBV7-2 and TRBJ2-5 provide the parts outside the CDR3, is GAGVSQSPSNKVTEKGKDVELRCDPISGHTALYWYRQSLGQGLEFLIYFQGNSAPDKSGLPSDRFSAERTGGSVSTLTIQRTQQEDSAVYLCASSSGTGLETQYFGPGTRLLVL.

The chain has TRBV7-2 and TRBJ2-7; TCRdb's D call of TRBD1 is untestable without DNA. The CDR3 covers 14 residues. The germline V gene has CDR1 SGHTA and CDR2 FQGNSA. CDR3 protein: CASSTERGLYEQYF.

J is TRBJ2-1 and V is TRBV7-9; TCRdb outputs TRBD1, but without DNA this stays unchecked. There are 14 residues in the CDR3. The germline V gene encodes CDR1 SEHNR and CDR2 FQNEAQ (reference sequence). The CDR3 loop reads CASSSQGTYNEQFF.

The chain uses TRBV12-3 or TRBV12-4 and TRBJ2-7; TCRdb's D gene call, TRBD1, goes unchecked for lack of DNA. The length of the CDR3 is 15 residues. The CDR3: CASSRRGAGEDEQYF.